This T cell receptor (beta chain) was captured in a study of OX40 agonist ivuxolimab in advanced cancers. Regarding the study in general: The costimulatory receptor OX40 (CD134) was targeted by ivuxolimab, a fully human IgG2 agonistic monoclonal antibody. Partial responses occurred in three dose-escalation patients: two with cutaneous melanoma and one with hepatocellular carcinoma. In the dose-escalation cohort, roughly 80% of patients were male, and the mean age was approximately 55 years, with a range of roughly 23 to 85. Peripheral TCRbeta sequencing was intended to test whether TCR sequence diversity was altered and clonal T-cell expansion was caused by ivuxolimab. Prior anti-PD-1, anti-PD-L1 or anti-CTLA-4 therapy was permitted, and checkpoint inhibitors had been received by more than 35% of dose-escalation patients. The paper covers the monotherapy dose-escalation part of the phase I ivuxolimab trial, which included N = 52 patients. Of the roughly 51 patients in dose escalation, 19 had hepatocellular carcinoma, some 15 had melanoma, 9 had renal cell carcinoma and 9 had head and neck cancer. Intravenous ivuxolimab was administered to patients every 2 weeks at six dose levels: 0.01, 0.1, 0.3, 1.5, 3 and 10 mg/kg.

For sequencing of the TCRbeta CDR3 region, genomic DNA was extracted from the sorted cells. TCRbeta CDR3 regions were sequenced using the immunoSEQ Assay. TCRdb carries this immuneACCESS record with in-frame sequences only. Its versions omit some clonotypes, under half of them owing to an unresolved V gene in the studies checked, with the rest unexplained. In all, the sample holds about 48,000 clones, and about 90% of those were seen once. Together, the top ten hold around 50% of the sample. For this chain, trimming is 6 bases at the V end and 3 bases at the J end, and the number of junction bases without a gene match is 3. The CDR3 measures 15 amino acids from cysteine to phenylalanine. CDR3 DNA only is kept here, 45 bases in frame from base 1. CDR1 and CDR2 are drawn from the germline V gene: MNHEY, SVGAGI. On the study overall, not on this receptor specifically: The antigen specificity of the clonally expanded peripheral T cells was not determined. Low levels of normalized T-cell clonal expansion were also seen in some patients who did not respond. After ivuxolimab, CD8+ T cells had more expanded clones than CD4+ T cells on average. Clonal expansion of both CD4+ and CD8+ blood T cells was observed from baseline to week 6 at doses 0.1 to 3.0 mg/kg. In the 0.1-3.0 mg/kg groups, partial responders had among the lowest normalized peripheral clonal expansion, particularly in CD8+ T cells.

Patients with a history of autoimmune disease or receiving systemic immunosuppression were excluded from the trial. Peripheral blood for TCR sequencing was collected from all dose cohorts at baseline, on cycle 4 day 1, and on cycle 7 day 1. The samples were drawn from a first-in-human, open-label, multicenter phase I dose-escalation trial of ivuxolimab. The trial enrolled adults with locally advanced or metastatic head and neck squamous cell, hepatocellular, melanoma or renal cell carcinoma. Before TCR sequencing, CD4+ T cells and CD8+ T cells were sorted from peripheral blood as separate populations. With respect to this clone: Its antigen remains undetermined. Base quality data are lacking; no much larger clone is found one base away.

The rearrangement joined TRBV6-5 to TRBJ2-3; 13 nucleotides in the junction match TRBD2. Source: CD4+ or CD8+ T cells sorted from blood, taken in a trial of the OX40 agonist ivuxolimab. The TCR was taken from an adult with an advanced solid tumor such as melanoma, head and neck, liver or kidney cancer. The CDR3 reads as follows: CASSRLAGGTDTQYF. The nucleotide sequence is given as TGTGCCAGCAGCCGACTAGCGGGGGGTACAGATACGCAGTATTTT.